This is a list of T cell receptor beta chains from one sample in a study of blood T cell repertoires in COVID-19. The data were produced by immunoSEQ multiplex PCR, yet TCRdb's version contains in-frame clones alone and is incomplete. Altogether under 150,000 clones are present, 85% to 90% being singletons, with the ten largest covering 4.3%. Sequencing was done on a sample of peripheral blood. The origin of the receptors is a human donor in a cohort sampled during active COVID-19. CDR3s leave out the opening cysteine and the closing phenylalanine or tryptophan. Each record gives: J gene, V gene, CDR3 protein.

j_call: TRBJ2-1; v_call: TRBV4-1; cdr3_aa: ASSQERAGVGVVSANEQF
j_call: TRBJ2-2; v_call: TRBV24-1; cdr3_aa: ATSDTQTGGDTGELF
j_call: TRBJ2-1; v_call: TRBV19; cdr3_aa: ASSIGAGVFYNEQF
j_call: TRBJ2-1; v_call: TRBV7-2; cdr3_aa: ASRAARSYNEQF
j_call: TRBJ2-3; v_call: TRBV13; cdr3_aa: VSSTGLAGGGDTQY
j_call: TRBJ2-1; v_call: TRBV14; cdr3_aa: ASSQEAGLAGASSYNEQF
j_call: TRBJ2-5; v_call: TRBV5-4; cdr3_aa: ASSSLDKAQY
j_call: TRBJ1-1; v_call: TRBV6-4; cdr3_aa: ASSDVGTEAF
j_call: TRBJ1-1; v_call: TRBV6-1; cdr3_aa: ASSDTGTNTEAF
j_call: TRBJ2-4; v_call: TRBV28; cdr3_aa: ASSLQPGIQY